This record covers a single T cell receptor beta chain. The target antigen is unknown. The sample comes from a study of cytomegalovirus exposure and HLA in healthy donors. Turning to the study itself: An analysis done earlier identified 100 million to 140 million unique TCR beta sequences from approximately 170 million T cells. Study conclusions and caveats: Segments of the TCR beta V type were, in most cases, productive about 90% or about 30% of the time in an earlier analysis. In a later analysis, CMV-associated beta chains were mostly HLA-associated, it appeared.

Germline CDR1 and CDR2: LGHNA and YNFKEQ. V trimming: 2 bases; J trimming: 4 bases; junction bases outside the gene matches: 5. The CDR3 runs 15 residues. The PCR ran on 60 Vbeta and 13 Jbeta primers. Profiling relied on immunoSEQ multiplex PCR, and the TCRdb table lists in-frame clones only, not all of them. This table holds under 200,000 clones, around nine tenths found once. The rearrangement joins TRBV4-2 to TRBJ1-5; 7 bases are shared with TRBD1. The TCR originated in a woman younger than 30 in good health and CMV-seronegative. Sequencing was carried out using PBMCs. CDR3 protein: CASSQNGQENQPQHF. CDR3 DNA sequence: TGTGCCAGCAGCCAAAATGGACAGGAAAATCAGCCCCAGCATTTT.